This TCR beta chain is drawn from a study of metastatic and nonmetastatic thyroid tumors. Across the study: Both malignant and benign thyroid patients supplied peripheral blood and tumor or nodule tissue samples, across which the repertoires of these patients were then compared.

In the original workflow: Built for papillary thyroid cancer, a distant-metastasis classifier drew on CDR3 differences across clinicopathological groups. MiXCR reprocessed the PCR reads for TCRdb. For this entry, the V and J calls and clone size follow TCRdb and not the study's own pipeline. The sample shows approximately 12,000 clones, approximately 35% of them seen only once. Each patient came to thyroid surgery without any prior treatment (of any kind). V was pared by 4 bases and J by 0 bases, with 9 bases of the junction left unmatched. Germline assignment: CDR1 SGHDT and CDR2 YYEEEE. The CDR3 is 16 amino acids. In this sample, this clone turned up a few times.

The genes are TRBV5-6 and TRBJ1-2; 7 nucleotides match TRBD1. This receptor was obtained from a female donor with papillary thyroid cancer or a benign thyroid nodule (not recorded which). Some clones in this sample may be carry-over from other donors' samples. The specimen sequenced was tumor tissue. In nucleotides, the CDR3 is TGTGCCAGCAGCCGTGGACAGGTCTCTCCTAACTATGGCTACACCTTC. It translates to CASSRGQVSPNYGYTF.